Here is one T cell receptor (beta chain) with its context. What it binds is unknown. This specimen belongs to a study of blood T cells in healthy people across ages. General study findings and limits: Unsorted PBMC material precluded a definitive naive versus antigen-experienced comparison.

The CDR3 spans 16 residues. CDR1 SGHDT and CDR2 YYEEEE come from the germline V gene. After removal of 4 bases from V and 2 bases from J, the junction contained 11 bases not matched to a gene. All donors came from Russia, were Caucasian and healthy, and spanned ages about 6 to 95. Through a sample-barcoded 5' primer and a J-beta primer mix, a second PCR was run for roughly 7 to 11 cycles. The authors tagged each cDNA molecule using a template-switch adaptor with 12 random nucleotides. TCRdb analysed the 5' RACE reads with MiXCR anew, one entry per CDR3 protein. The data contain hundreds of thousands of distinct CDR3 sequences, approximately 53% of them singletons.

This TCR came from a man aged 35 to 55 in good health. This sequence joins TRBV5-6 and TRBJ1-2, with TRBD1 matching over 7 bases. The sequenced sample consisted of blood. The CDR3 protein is CASSPSEGALNYGYTF. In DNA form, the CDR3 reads TGTGCCAGCAGCCCGTCAGAGGGGGCCCTAAACTATGGCTACACCTTC.